One sample yielded the 28 T cell receptor beta chains listed below, sequenced in a study of blood T cell repertoires in COVID-19. The assay was immunoSEQ multiplex PCR, and TCRdb's table has in-frame clones only and misses some. The table lists fewer than 90,000 clones, more than 70% of them singletons. Specimen: peripheral blood. These receptors were taken from a man in his 60s with acute or convalescent COVID-19.

CDR3 in DNA: TGCAGTGCTAGTGGTGCTAGCGGGTATCAAGAGACCCAGTACTTC. Its translation: CSASGASGYQETQYF. The rearrangement uses TRBV20-1 and TRBJ2-5; 8 bases fit TRBD2. CDR1 is DFQATT, CDR2 SNEGSKA, per germline (reference sequence). This CDR3 comprises 15 residues. J was trimmed by 2 bases and V by 3 bases; bases with no gene match: 8.

The chain uses TRBV5-4 and TRBJ2-1, with 12 bases fitting TRBD2. Germline CDR1 is SGHNT and CDR2 is YYREEE (reference sequence). This CDR3 is 16 amino acids long. The V segment lost 1 base and the J segment 6 bases; nucleotides outside the gene matches: 5. The CDR3 reads CASSLPSGRAGNEQFF. The DNA for the CDR3 is TGTGCCAGCAGCTTGCCTAGCGGGAGGGCCGGCAATGAGCAGTTCTTC.

This clone appeared a single time. The CDR3, as DNA: TGTGCCACCAGTGATGGGGGGGAGGGCCTAAATGAGCAGTTCTTC. Translation gives CATSDGGEGLNEQFF. The chain uses TRBV24-1 and TRBJ2-1; 7 bases match TRBD2. This CDR3 contains 15 residues. Germline CDR1 reads KGHDR; CDR2 reads SFDVKD. With 3 bases clipped from V and 7 bases from J, the junction kept 8 bases outside the gene matches.

V and J are TRBV5-1 and TRBJ2-7; D perhaps matches TRBD1 (6 bases). The CDR3 has 13 amino acids. The germline V gene encodes CDR1 SGHRS and CDR2 YFSETQ. V gave up 4 bases and J gave up 2 bases, with 10 bases separating them. This CDR3 reads CASSPDRTYEQYF. CDR3 nucleotides: TGCGCCAGCAGCCCGGACAGAACCTACGAGCAGTACTTC.

CDR3 nucleotides: TGTGCCACCAGTGATCCCTTTAGCTACGAGCAGTACTTC. Protein: CATSDPFSYEQYF. The chain uses TRBV24-1 and TRBJ2-7, with no clear D. Per germline, CDR1 KGHDR and CDR2 SFDVKD. The CDR3 consists of 13 residues. The V end was cut by 3 bases, the J end by 3 bases, with 8 bases between.

This chain connects TRBV6-5 to TRBJ1-3, with D unresolved. Germline V gene sequence: CDR1 MNHEY, CDR2 SVGAGI. The CDR3 is 15 residues long. Trimming left V 6 bases short and J 1 base short, with 13 bases between. CDR3 DNA: TGTGCCAGCAGCCCCGGGGTAGGATCTGGAAACACCATATATTTT. Amino acids: CASSPGVGSGNTIYF.

The chain links TRBV7-8 to TRBJ1-5, with D possibly matching TRBD1 (5 bases). The V end was cut by 1 base, the J end by 4 bases, with 5 bases between. The CDR3 extends over 13 amino acids. In germline, CDR1 is SGHVS, CDR2 FQNEAQ. The CDR3 DNA sequence: TGTGCCAGCAGCTTAGACAGGAATCAGCCCCAGCATTTT. Protein product: CASSLDRNQPQHF.

This rearrangement joins TRBV12-3 or TRBV12-4 to TRBJ1-1; D gene uncertain. The V end lost 5 bases, the J end lost 6 bases, and 13 bases lay between the germline ends. The CDR3 sequence is 13 residues long. The CDR3 region has the DNA TGTGCCAGCAGTCCCAGGTTCGGGGCTGAAGCTTTCTTT. Its translation: CASSPRFGAEAFF.

The rearrangement uses TRBV4-1 and TRBJ1-3; perhaps TRBD1 as D (6 bases). This CDR3 contains 15 residues. Germline V gene data show CDR1 as MGHRA and CDR2 as YSYEKL. V was shortened by 0 bases and J by 3 bases, with 9 bases between the two germline ends. CDR3 protein: CASSQDTGHGNTIYF. In DNA form, the CDR3 reads TGCGCCAGCAGCCAAGATACAGGGCATGGAAACACCATATATTTT.

This clone was seen only once. This sequence joins TRBV27 and TRBJ1-2; tentatively, D is TRBD1 (6 bases). Germline V gene lookup returns CDR1 MNHEY and CDR2 SMNVEV (reference sequence). Trimming removed 5 bases from V and 2 bases from J, with 24 bases in between. The CDR3 totals 18 residues. CDR3 residues: CASSRLLETGRLNYGYTF. DNA of the CDR3: TGTGCCAGCAGTCGCCTCCTCGAAACAGGGCGCCTCAACTATGGCTACACCTTC.

This rearrangement joins TRBV30 to TRBJ2-1; the match to TRBD2 covers 12 bases. The length of the CDR3 is 15 residues. The germline gives CDR1 GTSNPN, CDR2 SVGIG (reference sequence). V dropped 0 bases and J dropped 7; count of bases not matched to a gene: 4. The CDR3 bases are TGTGCCTGGAGTGTACGGCTAGCGGGGGGGAATGAGCAGTTCTTC. Its translation is CAWSVRLAGGNEQFF. Using reference TRBV30 and TRBJ2-1 for the parts outside the CDR3, the full variable domain is SQTIHQWPATLVQPVGSPLSLECTVEGTSNPNLYWYRQAAGRGLQLLFYSVGIGQISSEVPQNLSASRPQDRQFILSSKKLLLSDSGFYLCAWSVRLAGGNEQFFGPGTRLTVL.

This chain links TRBV5-1 with TRBJ1-3, with TRBD1 matching 7 bases. The germline V gene encodes CDR1 SGHRS and CDR2 YFSETQ. V trimming: 1 base; J trimming: 2 bases; junction bases outside the gene matches: 6. The CDR3 extends over 16 amino acids. The DNA of the CDR3 is TGCGCCAGCAGCTTGTGGGACAGCGGACCTGGAAACACCATATATTTT. Encoded protein: CASSLWDSGPGNTIYF.

The J gene is TRBJ2-3, the V gene TRBV19; 7 nucleotides agree with TRBD1. The V segment lost 6 bases and the J segment 4 bases; nucleotides outside the gene matches: 7. Looked up from germline, CDR1 is LNHDA and CDR2 is SQIVND (reference sequence). This CDR3 is built from 14 residues. The CDR3 DNA follows: TGTGCCAGTAGGACTCGACAGGGCGCAGATACGCAGTATTTT. Translating gives CASRTRQGADTQYF.

The J gene is TRBJ2-1, the V gene TRBV6-6, with D possibly matching TRBD2 (6 bases). Germline values: CDR1 MNHNY, CDR2 SVGAGI (reference sequence). The CDR3 totals 14 residues. V lost 5 bases and J 9 bases, leaving 17 bases between the germline ends. The CDR3 spells CASSTGTPLAEQFF. CDR3 DNA sequence: TGTGCCAGCAGTACCGGGACTCCATTGGCTGAGCAGTTCTTC.

This chain links TRBV5-6 with TRBJ1-2, with D tentatively TRBD1 (6 bases). This CDR3 has 14 residues. Germline loops: CDR1 SGHDT, CDR2 YYEEEE. Trimming left V 4 bases short and J 4 bases short, with 14 bases between. CDR3 nucleotides: TGTGCCAGCAGCACGACAGGATTTAGCTATGGCTACACCTTC. It encodes CASSTTGFSYGYTF.

V and J are TRBV29-1 and TRBJ1-4, with 8 bases lining up with TRBD1. The V segment lost 7 bases and the J segment 7 bases; nucleotides outside the gene matches: 8. Germline-derived CDR1 and CDR2 are SQVTM and ANQGSEA. The CDR3 contains 13 residues. CDR3: CSGGQGAGEKLFF. The DNA for the CDR3 is TGCAGCGGAGGTCAGGGGGCAGGTGAAAAACTGTTTTTT.

The rearrangement joins TRBV5-1 to TRBJ2-3; 11 nucleotides agree with TRBD2. Germline CDR1 reads SGHRS; CDR2 reads YFSETQ. J lost 3 bases, V lost 4 bases, and 7 bases had no gene match. The CDR3 extends over 16 amino acids. CDR3 sequence reads: CASSNSGGAKTDTQYF. In DNA form, the CDR3 reads TGCGCCAGCAGCAATAGCGGGGGGGCCAAGACAGATACGCAGTATTTT.

The V and J genes are TRBV9 and TRBJ2-1, with D possibly being TRBD1 (6 bases). Germline loops: CDR1 SGDLS, CDR2 YYNGEE. V lost 4 bases and J 9 bases, leaving 14 bases between the germline ends. The CDR3 runs 13 residues. The CDR3 sequence: CASSPTGLPEQFF. In DNA, the CDR3 is TGTGCCAGCAGCCCTACAGGGTTACCTGAGCAGTTCTTC.

The chain has TRBV10-3 and TRBJ2-7; 7 bases align to TRBD2. Trimming removed 0 bases from V and 2 bases from J; junction bases left unmatched: 10. CDR3 length: 17 residues. Looked up from germline, CDR1 is ENHRY and CDR2 is SYGVKD. CDR3 residues: CAISESRGGSVPYEQYF. The CDR3 DNA follows: TGTGCCATCAGTGAGTCGAGGGGCGGGAGCGTCCCCTACGAGCAGTACTTC.

The rearrangement uses TRBV30 and TRBJ1-2, with TRBD1 matching 12 bases. The germline V gene has CDR1 GTSNPN and CDR2 SVGIG (reference sequence). V lost 8 bases and J lost 6; bases outside the gene matches: 7. The CDR3 contains 13 residues. This CDR3 reads CAGRDRGRDGYTF. The CDR3 DNA reads TGTGCCGGCCGGGACAGGGGGCGAGATGGCTACACCTTC.

CDR3 nucleotides: TGTGCCAGCAGCCCAGCGGGGGGAAGAGAGACCCAGTACTTC. Encoded protein: CASSPAGGRETQYF. V is TRBV7-3 and J is TRBJ2-5, with TRBD2 matching over 9 bases. The germline V gene has CDR1 SGHTA and CDR2 FQGTGA. The CDR3 loop spans 14 amino acids. Trimming cost V 5 bases and J 4 bases; bases outside gene matches: 5.

This clone was counted between two and nine times. The rearrangement joins TRBV7-9 to TRBJ2-1, with D hard to call. The CDR3 covers 13 residues. V was pared by 0 bases and J by 7 bases, with 7 bases between. The germline V gene encodes CDR1 SEHNR and CDR2 FQNEAQ (reference sequence). The CDR3 DNA follows: TGTGCCAGCAGCTTAGCCGCGGCGAATGAGCAGTTCTTC. Translation gives CASSLAAANEQFF.

This chain links TRBV30 with TRBJ2-5; TRBD2 matches at 7 bases. From germline, CDR1 is GTSNPN and CDR2 SVGIG (reference sequence). The J segment lost 5 bases and the V segment lost 0 bases, leaving 12 bases of the junction unmatched. The CDR3 consists of 16 residues. CDR3 protein: CAWSVRTSPRGETQYF. In nucleotides, the CDR3 is TGTGCCTGGAGTGTCCGGACTAGTCCCCGGGGGGAGACCCAGTACTTC.

This chain joins TRBV5-1 and TRBJ1-2; TRBD1 is a possible D gene (5 bases). CDR1 SGHRS and CDR2 YFSETQ come from the germline V gene. The CDR3 contains 15 residues. Trimming removed 0 bases at V and 4 bases at J, with 13 bases between. Here the CDR3 reads CASSLEGHLSYGYTF. The CDR3 DNA reads TGCGCCAGCAGCTTGGAAGGACACTTGAGCTATGGCTACACCTTC.

CDR3 nucleotide sequence: TGTGCCAGCAGTGAGACGGGAGGGCACAATGAGCAGTTCTTC. It yields the protein CASSETGGHNEQFF. This chain links TRBV11-3 with TRBJ2-1; 8 bases map to TRBD2. The CDR3 runs 14 residues. Germline trimming cut 6 bases from V and 5 bases from J; bases unmatched to any gene: 6. Germline V CDR1 and CDR2: SGHNT, YENEEA. The variable domain in full, completed from reference TRBV11-3 and TRBJ2-1, reads EAGVVQSPRYKIIEKKQPVAFWCNPISGHNTLYWYLQNLGQGPELLIRYENEEAVDDSQLPKDRFSAERLKGVDSTLKIQPAELGDSAVYLCASSETGGHNEQFFGPGTRLTVL.

The chain has TRBV5-1 and TRBJ1-1; 7 positions agree with TRBD1. The CDR3 totals 12 residues. After removal of 3 bases from V and 5 bases from J, the junction contained 1 base not matched to a gene. Germline CDR1 is SGHRS and CDR2 is YFSETQ. CDR3 DNA: TGCGCCAGCAGCTGGGGACAGACTGAAGCTTTCTTT. This sequence encodes CASSWGQTEAFF.

The chain carries TRBV19 and TRBJ2-3; D perhaps matches TRBD2 (5 bases). Between the trimmed V and J ends, which lost 6 bases and 3 bases, there was a span of 7 bases. The CDR3 runs 12 residues. The germline V gene has CDR1 LNHDA and CDR2 SQIVND (reference sequence). CDR3 protein: CASRDLTDTQYF. The CDR3, as DNA: TGTGCCAGTAGGGACTTGACAGATACGCAGTATTTT. Based on the CDR3 plus reference TRBV19 and TRBJ2-3, the full variable domain is DGGITQSPKYLFRKEGQNVTLSCEQNLNHDAMYWYRQDPGQGLRLIYYSQIVNDFQKGDIAEGYSVSREKKESFPLTVTSAQKNPTAFYLCASRDLTDTQYFGPGTRLTVL.

The chain is built from TRBV5-1 and TRBJ2-3, with TRBD2 matching over 9 bases. The germline V gene has CDR1 SGHRS and CDR2 YFSETQ. The CDR3 length is 16 residues. J lost 4 bases, V lost 3 bases, and 9 bases had no gene match. The CDR3 DNA reads as TGCGCCAGCAGCTCGGGACTAGCTCTTTTGGCAGATACGCAGTATTTT. Amino acids: CASSSGLALLADTQYF.